This TCR beta chain was observed in a study of shared clonotypes between healthy human individuals (dated by TCRdb to the early 2020s). Background on the whole study: The cohort comprised a couple of women and a few men aged 18 to 49 years. Per donor, three plates each were used for CD4 naive and CD4 memory, two for CD8 naive, and one for CD8 memory. Blood TCR repertoires of about five healthy adults were deeply sequenced to estimate repertoire size and the extent of clonotype sharing between individuals. Different laboratories and diverse techniques were used to prepare libraries and sequence TCR repertoires, to increase sequencing depth and limit assay-specific biases. Per donor, leukapheresis produced somewhere between about 0.8 and 9 billion PBMCs. General findings and caveats noted by the study authors: Sampling was restricted to blood, and TCR repertoires in tissues likely differ from the TCR repertoires found in blood. Based on pairwise subsampling, the degree of clonotype sharing among donors was expected to be affected by sequencing depth. Compared with non-shared clonotypes, clonotypes shared by all four sorted-subset donors had higher generation probabilities. Even with the large sequencing depth, rarefaction of the sorted-subset datasets indicated that sequencing was incomplete. Estimated clonotype richness was generally larger for naive than for memory subsets. The genetic and exposure-history diversity represented was limited by the small number of donors. When a few donors were compared, the shared fraction of clonotypes was approximately 5% for naive CD4, 3.5% for naive CD8, 2% to 2.5% for memory CD4, and 0.4% for memory CD8.

Using the deep immunoSEQ assay, TCR CDR3 regions were amplified from genomic DNA by multiplex PCR. Extracted genomic DNA from each cell subset was spread evenly across all wells of several immunoSEQ 96-well plates, with each plate serving as a replicate. Each replicate PCR for sorted subsets received approximately 220 ng genomic DNA, equal to about 30,000 T cell genomes. Purified libraries were measured with a Qubit 3.0 fluorometer, size-checked on a Bioanalyzer 2100, and measured again with the KAPA Library Quantification kit. A separate single-read 150-cycle Illumina NextSeq 550 flow cell was used to sequence each immunoSEQ 96-well plate. Concerning the study's data processing: The immunoSEQ output contained only junctional sequences without quality scores, so filtering could not match that applied to full-length reads. Sequences were annotated with PyIR, a Python wrapper for IgBLAST v1.9, using IMGT germline references to assign V/J genes and CDR3. Reads with weak V/J assignments (E-value above 1e-6), missing CDR3, stop codons, out-of-frame junctions, or ambiguous translated residues were removed. A V3J clonotype was defined by an identical inferred V gene, J gene, and CDR3 amino acid sequence. To compute the percentage overlap between repertoires, the number of shared unique clonotypes was divided by the size of the smaller repertoire. Three approaches were used to assess repertoire richness: RTK rarefaction, the Chao1 estimator, and Recon v2.1 estimates of unobserved clonotypes. Generation probabilities for all TCRbeta clonotypes obtained by the gDNA method from several donors were computed using OLGA. Entries here come from immuneACCESS through TCRdb and include only in-frame sequences with V and J called. Some clones fail to appear in such tables; in the studies checked, an unresolved V gene covers under half of the shortfall, and the cause of the remainder is unknown. V and J calls and clone size are given by that table; D and trimming were obtained from the DNA. The sample has over a million clones on record, around 76% of them singletons. The ten largest clones capture about 1.5% of the sample.

For this clone: Which antigen it targets is not known. Per-nucleotide qualities are absent, and no much larger clonotype sits a single base away.

The donors were healthy, HIV-negative adults who had no recently reported acute infections or vaccinations. Every donor was a Caucasian adult living in Nashville, Tennessee, USA. CD4+ T cells were enriched through magnetic negative selection, after which naive cells were positively selected on CD45RA and the remaining negative fraction served as the memory subset. Blood was obtained by leukapheresis, after which PBMCs were separated by Ficoll-Histopaque density gradient centrifugation and cryopreserved in liquid nitrogen vapor phase. Purity and quantity of every magnetically sorted T cell population were checked by analytical flow cytometry. Genomic DNA was isolated from each sorted fraction and quantified by UV absorbance on a Nanodrop 2000c. The sequence came from a man between 18 and 35 years old in good health. Sequenced sample: memory CD4+ T cells sorted from blood. This specimen's cell subset or site label, interpreted: CD45RA-negative fraction.

The bases are TGTGCCAGCAGTTCGGGGGGCAGGGGAGGCTCCTACGAGCAGTACTTC. The resulting protein is CASSSGGRGGSYEQYF. In this chain, TRBV27 is recombined with TRBJ2-7, with TRBD2 perhaps the D gene, on 7 matching bases. From the cysteine up to the phenylalanine, the CDR3 has a length of 16 residues. CDR3 DNA only is kept here, 48 bases in frame from base 1. As encoded in the germline V gene (reference sequence), CDR1 is MNHEY while CDR2 is SMNVEV. V loses 4 bases, J loses 0 bases, and the germline ends lie 16 bases apart.